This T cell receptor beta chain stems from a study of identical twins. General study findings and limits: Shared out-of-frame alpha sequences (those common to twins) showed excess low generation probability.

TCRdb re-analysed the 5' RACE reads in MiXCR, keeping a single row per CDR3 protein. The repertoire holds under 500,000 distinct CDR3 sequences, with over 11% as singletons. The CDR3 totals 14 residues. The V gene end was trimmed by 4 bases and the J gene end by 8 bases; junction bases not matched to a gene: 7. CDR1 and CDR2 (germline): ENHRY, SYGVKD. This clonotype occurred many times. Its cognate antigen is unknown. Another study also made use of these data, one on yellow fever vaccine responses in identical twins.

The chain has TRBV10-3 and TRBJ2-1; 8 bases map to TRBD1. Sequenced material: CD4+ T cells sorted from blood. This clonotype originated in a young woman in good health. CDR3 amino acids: CAISGGQGKHEQFF. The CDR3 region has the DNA TGTGCCATCAGTGGCGGACAGGGTAAACATGAGCAGTTCTTC.